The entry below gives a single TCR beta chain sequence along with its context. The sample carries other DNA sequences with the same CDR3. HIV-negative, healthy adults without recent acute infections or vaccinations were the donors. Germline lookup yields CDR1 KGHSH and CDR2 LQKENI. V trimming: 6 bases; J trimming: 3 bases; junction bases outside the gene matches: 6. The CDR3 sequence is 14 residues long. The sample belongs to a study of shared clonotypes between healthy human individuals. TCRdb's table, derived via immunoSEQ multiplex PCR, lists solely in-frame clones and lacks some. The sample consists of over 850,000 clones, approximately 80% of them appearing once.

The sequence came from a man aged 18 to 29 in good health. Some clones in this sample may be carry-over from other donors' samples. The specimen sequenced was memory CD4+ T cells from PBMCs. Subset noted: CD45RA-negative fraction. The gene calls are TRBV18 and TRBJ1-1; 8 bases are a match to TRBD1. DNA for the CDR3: TGTGCCAGCTCCCTCACGGACAGGGACACTGAAGCTTTCTTT. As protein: CASSLTDRDTEAFF.